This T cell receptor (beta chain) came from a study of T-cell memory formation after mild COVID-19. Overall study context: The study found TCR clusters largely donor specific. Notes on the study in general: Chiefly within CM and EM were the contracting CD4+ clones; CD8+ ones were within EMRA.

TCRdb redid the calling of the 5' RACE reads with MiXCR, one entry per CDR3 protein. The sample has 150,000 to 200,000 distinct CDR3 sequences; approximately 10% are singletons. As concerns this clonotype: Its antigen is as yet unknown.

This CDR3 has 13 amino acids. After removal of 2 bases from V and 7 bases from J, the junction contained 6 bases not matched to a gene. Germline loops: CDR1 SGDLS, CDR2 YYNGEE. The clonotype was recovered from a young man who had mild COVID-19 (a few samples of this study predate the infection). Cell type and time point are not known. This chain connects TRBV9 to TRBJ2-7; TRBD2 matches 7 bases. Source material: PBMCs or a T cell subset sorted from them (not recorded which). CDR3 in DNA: TGTGCCAGCAGCGTCCAGCGGGGAGGTGAGCAGTACTTC. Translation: CASSVQRGGEQYF.